Below, one T cell receptor beta chain is given with its context. CDR1 is MNHNY and CDR2 is SVGAGI in the germline V gene (reference sequence). The length of the CDR3 is 15 residues. V was pared by 7 bases and J by 8 bases, with 12 bases of the junction left unmatched. This sample was included in a study of PD-L1 blockade in urothelial cancer. Using immunoSEQ multiplex PCR, the repertoire was profiled, and TCRdb retains in-frame clones only, with some absent. The sample has 50,000 or so clones; 60% to 85% are singletons. This TCR was sampled from a man between 65 and 85 years old with urothelial cancer. The source material was PBMCs, sampled around atezolizumab (anti-PD-L1) treatment. V and J are TRBV6-6 and TRBJ1-1; 11 bases line up with TRBD1. CDR3 nucleotide sequence: TGTGCCAGCACCGGACAGGGGGCAGGGCTTTCCGAAGCTTTCTTT. It translates to CASTGQGAGLSEAFF.